This paragraph reports one T cell receptor (beta chain). Its antigen specificity is not known. The record has no base qualities; no much larger clone is one base away. TCRbeta CDR3 regions were amplified from genomic DNA using the immunoSEQ Assay, a bias-controlled multiplex PCR. For the original study's pipeline: The number of nucleated cells in each sample was estimated from the amplification of reference gene primers within the assay. To quantify the absolute abundance of each unique TCRbeta CDR3 rearrangement, sequence reads were collapsed and filtered. For each sample, productive Simpson clonality was calculated as the square root of Simpson's diversity index across productive rearrangements. This immuneACCESS table, as held by TCRdb, lists in-frame sequences with V and J called but not all clones. Of the missing ones, under half trace to an unresolved V gene in checked studies; the others have no known cause. That table is the source of V, J and clone size, and D and trimming were worked out from the DNA. The sample contains some 390,000 clones, around 87% of them found a single time. The ten largest clones represent over 2% of the sample.

The sample comes from a study of blood T cell repertoires in COVID-19 (TCRdb year 2020). Notes on the research overall: Collaborator samples came from the United States, Italy and Spain and covered acute and convalescent phases of COVID-19. The prospective study material was composed of cDNA or gDNA derived from T cells, B-cell-depleted T cells, or PBMCs. Subjects who had been exposed to COVID-19, were actively infected with it, or had recovered from it provided the deeply sampled blood TCRbeta repertoires that made up the dataset. A freely available public database, intended as a resource for researchers studying the immune response to SARS-CoV-2, is where the repertoires were released. The samples were drawn from two sources: the first 160 participants of the ongoing ImmuneRACE study, and 1,000 to 1,500 subjects contributed by 6 global collaborators. The sample metadata nearly always contained a de-identified subject ID, COVID-19 status, age in years and sex. Where available, HLA class I and class II types were taken from metadata supplied by the sample provider and were not determined by assay-based typing. Overall study results and their limits: How much clinical and demographic metadata was included differed by source and by participant, and the metadata was provided uncurated.

One collaborating source in Seattle enrolled patients during active infection and followed them longitudinally through the course of disease. Collaborating institutions collected whole blood in K2EDTA tubes following their own protocols. For TCRbeta analysis, collaborators shipped samples as frozen whole blood, isolated PBMCs, or DNA extracted from either of those sample types. Its CDR3 holds 15 amino acids, cysteine through phenylalanine. Of all the DNA, just the CDR3 is kept, 45 bases in frame from base 1. Via the germline V gene, CDR1 is SGHRS and CDR2 YFSETQ. V and J lose 4 bases and 3 bases, and a span of 14 bases separates them.

The sequence joins TRBV5-1 to TRBJ1-3; the D gene remains uncertain. The sequenced sample was peripheral blood. The receptor was isolated from a woman in her sixties or seventies with COVID-19, enrolled during active disease. CDR3 sequence: CASSPFTADGNTIYF. The DNA reads TGCGCCAGCAGCCCCTTTACCGCGGATGGAAACACCATATATTTT.